These 10 T cell receptor beta chains share one sample of origin, sequenced in a study of T cell responses to AZD1222 COVID-19 vaccine. The assay was immunoSEQ multiplex PCR, and TCRdb's table has in-frame clones only and misses some. Of 150,000 or so clones in the sample, more than 70% were seen once. The sequencing here drew on peripheral blood, taken on day 0 of MenACWY control vaccination. Receptor source: an adult in good health.

The chain couples TRBV5-5 to TRBJ1-3; D is uncertain. The V end lost 4 bases, the J end lost 4 bases, and 15 bases lay between the germline ends. Per the germline V gene, CDR1 is SGHKS and CDR2 is YYEKEE (reference sequence). The CDR3 runs to 15 residues. For the CDR3, the DNA is TGTGCCAGCAGCCACGGGAGAGAAGAAGGAAACACCATATATTTT. It is translated as CASSHGREEGNTIYF. The full variable domain, its missing parts supplied by reference TRBV5-5 and TRBJ1-3, is DAGVTQSPTHLIKTRGQQVTLRCSPISGHKSVSWYQQVLGQGPQFIFQYYEKEERGRGNFPDRFSARQFPNYSSELNVNALLLGDSALYLCASSHGREEGNTIYFGEGSWLTVV.

This chain joins TRBV6-1 and TRBJ1-5; D gene unclear. From germline, CDR1 is MNHNS and CDR2 SASEGT. The CDR3 is 15 amino acids. V was cut by 5 bases and J by 0 bases, with 11 bases left in between. CDR3: CASSLGQLSNQPQHF. The CDR3 coding sequence is TGTGCCAGCAGTTTAGGGCAGCTTAGCAATCAGCCCCAGCATTTT.

J is TRBJ1-3 and V is TRBV11-2; unclear D gene. Germline V gene lookup returns CDR1 SGHAT and CDR2 FQNNGV. With 1 base removed from V and 0 bases from J, the gap between germline ends came to 19 bases. This CDR3 has 19 amino acids. CDR3 nucleotide sequence: TGTGCCAGCAGCTTAGTAAAAGGAAGCGGCACGTACTCTGGAAACACCATATATTTT. Its translation: CASSLVKGSGTYSGNTIYF. Variable domain in full (rest from reference TRBV11-2 and TRBJ1-3): EAGVAQSPRYKIIEKRQSVAFWCNPISGHATLYWYQQILGQGPKLLIQFQNNGVVDDSQLPKDRFSAERLKGVDSTLKIQPAKLEDSAVYLCASSLVKGSGTYSGNTIYFGEGSWLTVV.

Of note for this clone: Other DNA sequences in the same sample also yield this CDR3. The chain is built from TRBV9 and TRBJ2-7, with unresolved D. Germline V gene data show CDR1 as SGDLS and CDR2 as YYNGEE. V lost 0 bases, J lost 3 bases, and 7 bases lay in between. This CDR3 has 13 amino acids. The CDR3 DNA follows: TGTGCCAGCAGCGTAGTTCCAGGCTACGAGCAGTACTTC. Residues: CASSVVPGYEQYF.

This chain uses TRBV7-9 with TRBJ2-6; 9 nucleotides match TRBD1. Germline V gene lookup returns CDR1 SEHNR and CDR2 FQNEAQ (reference sequence). Germline trimming cut 6 bases from V and 0 bases from J; bases unmatched to any gene: 6. The CDR3 has 17 residues. DNA of the CDR3: TGTGCCAGCAGACCCCGGGACAGGGCCTCTGGGGCCAACGTCCTGACTTTC. It codes for CASRPRDRASGANVLTF.

This clone was recorded a few times. V is TRBV11-3 and J is TRBJ1-1; unclear D gene. Germline values: CDR1 SGHNT, CDR2 YENEEA. The V gene lost 2 bases and the J gene lost 6 bases, with 10 bases spanning the gap. This CDR3 has 13 amino acids. CDR3 sequence: CASSLLTDAEAFF. DNA of the CDR3: TGTGCCAGCAGCTTACTGACGGATGCTGAAGCTTTCTTT.

The J gene is TRBJ1-1, the V gene TRBV11-3; 11 bases are a match to TRBD1. There are 15 residues in the CDR3. Unmatched junction bases numbered 8, after V lost 6 bases and J lost 5 bases. CDR1 and CDR2 from the germline V gene are SGHNT and YENEEA. The CDR3: CASRERDRGKTEAFF. In DNA, the CDR3 is TGTGCCAGCAGAGAACGGGACAGGGGGAAGACTGAAGCTTTCTTT. Full variable domain (outside the CDR3, taken from reference TRBV11-3 and TRBJ1-1): EAGVVQSPRYKIIEKKQPVAFWCNPISGHNTLYWYLQNLGQGPELLIRYENEEAVDDSQLPKDRFSAERLKGVDSTLKIQPAELGDSAVYLCASRERDRGKTEAFFGQGTRLTVV.

Of note for this clone: The conserved closing phenylalanine or tryptophan is absent in this CDR3, likely reflecting a read error. No DNA is shown, since the ends of the CDR3 on it are uncertain; the CDR3 is the one TCRdb lists. V usage is TRBV28 and J usage is TRBJ1-3; the table assigns TRBD1, which was not confirmed against the DNA. Germline V gives CDR1 MDHEN, CDR2 SYDVKM. Ends included, the CDR3 has 9 residues. The CDR3 loop reads CPQVPQGKV.

The chain carries TRBV30 and TRBJ2-3, with D perhaps TRBD1 (6 bases). Looked up from germline, CDR1 is GTSNPN and CDR2 is SVGIG (reference sequence). The V end lost 5 bases, the J end lost 2 bases, and 11 bases lay between the germline ends. This CDR3 spans 13 amino acids. CDR3 bases: TGTGCCTGGGACAGGAGCCTCACAGATACGCAGTATTTT. Translated, it gives CAWDRSLTDTQYF.

This chain connects TRBV4-2 to TRBJ2-1; no reliable D call. The CDR3 length is 16 residues. Germline V lookup: CDR1 LGHNA, CDR2 YNFKEQ. V was cut by 3 bases and J by 7 bases, with 19 bases left in between. CDR3 loop: CASSHESRLGHNEQFF. The CDR3 DNA is TGTGCCAGCAGCCATGAATCCCGCCTTGGCCATAATGAGCAGTTCTTC.